The TCR beta chain described here comes from a study of low-dose radiotherapy and immunotherapy resistance in tumors. Whole-study context: Each patient was administered nivolumab intravenously at 240 mg, which was a flat dose, every two weeks, along with intravenous ipilimumab at 1 mg/kg every six weeks.

TRAV and TRBV primers primed cDNA for both TCRalpha and TCRbeta. TCR amplification ran approximately 20 PCR cycles using constant-region and V-primer adapter primers. TCRdb recomputed calls from the reads with MiXCR, one row per CDR3 protein. The table shows around 76,000 distinct CDR3 sequences, with around 30% occurring only once. The trim removed 5 bases at V and 2 bases at J, leaving 5 bases unmatched. This CDR3 region has 15 residues. Per the germline V gene, CDR1 is SEHNR and CDR2 is FQNEAQ (reference sequence). Time point denoted: before trial treatment. The donors, trial participants, received nivolumab, ipilimumab, aspirin, low-dose cyclophosphamide and low-dose radiotherapy.

The chain links TRBV7-9 to TRBJ1-5, with 8 bases lining up with TRBD1. The input for sequencing was PBMCs, taken before treatment. The origin of this receptor is a female donor with ovarian cancer. CDR3 sequence reads: CASSEYRGGNQPQHF. DNA of the CDR3: TGTGCCAGCAGCGAGTACAGGGGGGGCAATCAGCCCCAGCATTTT.